Sequencing of this T cell receptor beta chain was carried out in a study of identical twins. Comments on this clonotype: The antigen remains unidentified.

This CDR3 is 16 amino acids long. Trimming took 4 bases from V and 2 from J; bases not matched to a gene: 2. The germline gives CDR1 SNHLY, CDR2 FYNNEI. TCRdb passed the 5' RACE reads through MiXCR, listing each CDR3 protein once. This table has roughly 1,500,000 distinct CDR3 sequences, about 32% appearing once. Study-wide results and caveats: Shared out-of-frame alpha sequences (those common to twins) showed excess low generation probability.

Source material: cord blood. The chain joins TRBV2 to TRBJ2-3, with TRBD2 identical over 14 bases. The TCR originated in a newborn girl in good health. CDR3 in DNA: TGTGCCAGCAGTGGGACTAGCGGGAGGATCACAGATACGCAGTATTTT. Translated: CASSGTSGRITDTQYF.